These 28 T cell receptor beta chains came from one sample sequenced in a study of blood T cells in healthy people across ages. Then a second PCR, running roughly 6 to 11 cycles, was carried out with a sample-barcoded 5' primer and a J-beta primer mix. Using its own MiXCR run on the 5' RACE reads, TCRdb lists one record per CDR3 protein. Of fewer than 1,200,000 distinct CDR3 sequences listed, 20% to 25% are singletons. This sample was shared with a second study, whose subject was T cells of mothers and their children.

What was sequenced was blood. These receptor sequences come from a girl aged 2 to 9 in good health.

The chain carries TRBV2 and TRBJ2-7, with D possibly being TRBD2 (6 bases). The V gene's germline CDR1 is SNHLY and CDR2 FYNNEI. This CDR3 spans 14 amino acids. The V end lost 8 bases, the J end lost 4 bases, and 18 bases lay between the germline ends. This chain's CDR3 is CASCKEMGGYEQYF. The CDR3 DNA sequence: TGTGCCAGCTGCAAAGAAATGGGGGGTTACGAGCAGTACTTC.

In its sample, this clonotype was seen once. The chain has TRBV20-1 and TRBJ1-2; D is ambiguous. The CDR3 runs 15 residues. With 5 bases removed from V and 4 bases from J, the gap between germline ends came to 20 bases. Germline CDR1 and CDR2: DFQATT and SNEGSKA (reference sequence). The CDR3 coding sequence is TGCAGTGCTGCCCCATTCTATATATACCGCTATGGCTACACCTTC. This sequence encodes CSAAPFYIYRYGYTF.

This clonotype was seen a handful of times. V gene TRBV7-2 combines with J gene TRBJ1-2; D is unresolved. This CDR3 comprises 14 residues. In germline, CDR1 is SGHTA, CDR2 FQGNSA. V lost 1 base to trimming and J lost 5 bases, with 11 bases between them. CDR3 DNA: TGTGCCAGCAGCTTAGAAGGGATACCATATGGCTACACCTTC. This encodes CASSLEGIPYGYTF.

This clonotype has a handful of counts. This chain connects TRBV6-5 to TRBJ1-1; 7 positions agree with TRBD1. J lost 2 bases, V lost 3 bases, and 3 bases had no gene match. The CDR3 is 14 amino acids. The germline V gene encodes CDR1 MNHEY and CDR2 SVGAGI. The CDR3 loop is CASSYYRGNTEAFF. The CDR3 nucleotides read TGTGCCAGCAGTTATTACAGGGGTAACACTGAAGCTTTCTTT.

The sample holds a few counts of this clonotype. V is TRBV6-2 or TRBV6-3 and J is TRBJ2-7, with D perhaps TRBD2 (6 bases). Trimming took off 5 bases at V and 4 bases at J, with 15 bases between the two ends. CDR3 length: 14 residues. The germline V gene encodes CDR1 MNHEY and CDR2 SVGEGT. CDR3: CASSAGLGTYEQYF. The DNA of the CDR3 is TGTGCCAGCAGTGCGGGACTGGGGACTTACGAGCAGTACTTC.

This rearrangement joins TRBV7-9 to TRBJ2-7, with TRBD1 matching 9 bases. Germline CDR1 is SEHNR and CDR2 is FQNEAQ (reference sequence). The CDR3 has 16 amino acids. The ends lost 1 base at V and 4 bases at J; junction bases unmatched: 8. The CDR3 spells CASSLGPGTGPYEQYF. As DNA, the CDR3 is TGTGCCAGCAGCTTAGGCCCCGGGACAGGGCCTTACGAGCAGTACTTC. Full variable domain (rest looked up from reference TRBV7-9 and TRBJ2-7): DTGVSQNPRHKITKRGQNVTFRCDPISEHNRLYWYRQTLGQGPEFLTYFQNEAQLEKSRLLSDRFSAERPKGSFSTLEIQRTEQGDSAMYLCASSLGPGTGPYEQYFGPGTRLTVT.

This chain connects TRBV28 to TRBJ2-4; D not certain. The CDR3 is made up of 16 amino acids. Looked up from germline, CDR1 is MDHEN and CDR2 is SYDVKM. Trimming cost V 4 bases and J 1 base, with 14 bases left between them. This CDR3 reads CASSSWVPGAKNIQYF. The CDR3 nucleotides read TGTGCCAGCAGTTCGTGGGTCCCCGGGGCCAAAAACATTCAGTACTTC.

DNA for the CDR3: TGCAGTGCCCTCCTGTCGGCTAATGAAAAACTGTTTTTT. It translates to CSALLSANEKLFF. The gene calls are TRBV20-1 and TRBJ1-4; no definite D call. CDR1 is DFQATT, CDR2 SNEGSKA, per germline (reference sequence). The CDR3 is made up of 13 amino acids. V shed 6 bases and J shed 3 bases, with 11 bases lying between them.

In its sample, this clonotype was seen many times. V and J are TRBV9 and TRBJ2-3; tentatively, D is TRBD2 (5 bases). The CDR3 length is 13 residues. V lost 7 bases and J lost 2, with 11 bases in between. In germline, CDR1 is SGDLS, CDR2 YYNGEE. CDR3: CASSDSYTDTQYF. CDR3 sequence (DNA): TGTGCCAGCTCGGACTCCTACACAGATACGCAGTATTTT. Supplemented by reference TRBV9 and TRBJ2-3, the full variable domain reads DSGVTQTPKHLITATGQRVTLRCSPRSGDLSVYWYQQSLDQGLQFLIQYYNGEERAKGNILERFSAQQFPDLHSELNLSSLELGDSALYFCASSDSYTDTQYFGPGTRLTVL.

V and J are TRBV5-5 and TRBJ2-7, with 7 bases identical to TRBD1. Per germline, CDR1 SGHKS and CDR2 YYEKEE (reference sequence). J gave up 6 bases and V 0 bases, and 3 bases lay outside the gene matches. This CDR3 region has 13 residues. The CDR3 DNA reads TGTGCCAGCAGCTTGGGACAGGGAACCGAGCAGTACTTC. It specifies CASSLGQGTEQYF.

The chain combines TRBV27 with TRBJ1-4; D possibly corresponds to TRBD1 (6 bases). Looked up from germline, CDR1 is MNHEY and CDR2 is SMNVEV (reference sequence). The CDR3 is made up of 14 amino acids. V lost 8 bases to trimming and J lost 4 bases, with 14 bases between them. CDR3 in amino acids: CASRALGGNEKLFF. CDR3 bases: TGTGCCAGCCGCGCTCTAGGGGGTAATGAAAAACTGTTTTTT. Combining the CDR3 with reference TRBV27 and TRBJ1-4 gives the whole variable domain EAQVTQNPRYLITVTGKKLTVTCSQNMNHEYMSWYRQDPGLGLRQIYYSMNVEVTDKGDVPEGYKVSRKEKRNFPLILESPSPNQTSLYFCASRALGGNEKLFFGSGTQLSVL.

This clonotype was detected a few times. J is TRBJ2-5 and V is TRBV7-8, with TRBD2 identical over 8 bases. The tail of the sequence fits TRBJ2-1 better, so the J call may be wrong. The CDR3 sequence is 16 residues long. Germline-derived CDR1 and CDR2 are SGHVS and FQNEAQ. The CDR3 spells CASRPGVNGRADEQFF. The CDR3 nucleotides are TGTGCCAGCAGGCCTGGGGTAAACGGGAGGGCAGATGAGCAGTTCTTC.

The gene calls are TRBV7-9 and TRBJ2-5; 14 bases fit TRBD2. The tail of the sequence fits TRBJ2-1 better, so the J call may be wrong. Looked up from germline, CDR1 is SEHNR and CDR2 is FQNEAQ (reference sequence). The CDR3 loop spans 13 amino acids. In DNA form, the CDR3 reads TGTGCCTCGGGACTAGCGGGAGTTAATGAGCAGTTCTTC. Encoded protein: CASGLAGVNEQFF.

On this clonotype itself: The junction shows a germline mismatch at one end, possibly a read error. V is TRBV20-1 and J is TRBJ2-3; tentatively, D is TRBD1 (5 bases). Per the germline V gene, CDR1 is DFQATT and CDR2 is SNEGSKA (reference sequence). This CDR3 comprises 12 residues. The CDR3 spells CSARQGGETQYF. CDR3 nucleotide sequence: TGCAGTGCTAGACAGGGTGGAGAGACCCAGTACTTT.

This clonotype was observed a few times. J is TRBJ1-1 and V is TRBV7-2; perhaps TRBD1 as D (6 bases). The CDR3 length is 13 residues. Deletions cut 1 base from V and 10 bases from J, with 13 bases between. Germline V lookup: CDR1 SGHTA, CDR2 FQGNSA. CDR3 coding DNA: TGTGCCAGCAGCTTAGGGACAGAAATAGGAGCTTTCTTT. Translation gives CASSLGTEIGAFF.

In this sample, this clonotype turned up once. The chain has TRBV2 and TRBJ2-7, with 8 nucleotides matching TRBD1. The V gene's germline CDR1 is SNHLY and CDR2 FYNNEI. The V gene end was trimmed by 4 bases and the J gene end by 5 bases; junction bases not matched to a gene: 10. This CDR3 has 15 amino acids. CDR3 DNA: TGTGCCAGCAGTGCTAAGGGACAGGTGCTGAACGAGCAGTACTTC. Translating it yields CASSAKGQVLNEQYF.

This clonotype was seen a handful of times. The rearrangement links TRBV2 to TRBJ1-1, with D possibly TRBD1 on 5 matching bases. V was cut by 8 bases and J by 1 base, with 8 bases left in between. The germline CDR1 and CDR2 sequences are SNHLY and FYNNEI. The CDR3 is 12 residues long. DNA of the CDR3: TGTGCCAGCGCAGGGCAGAACACTGAAGCTTTCTTT. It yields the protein CASAGQNTEAFF.

The CDR3 bases are TGCGCCAGCAGCCAAGACCTCGGGACAGGGGACAATGAAAAACTGTTTTTT. It codes for CASSQDLGTGDNEKLFF. The V and J genes are TRBV4-1 and TRBJ1-4; 10 bases are a match to TRBD1. V lost 0 bases to trimming and J lost 5 bases; unmatched junction nucleotides: 6. The germline CDR1 and CDR2 sequences are MGHRA and YSYEKL. The CDR3 has 17 residues.

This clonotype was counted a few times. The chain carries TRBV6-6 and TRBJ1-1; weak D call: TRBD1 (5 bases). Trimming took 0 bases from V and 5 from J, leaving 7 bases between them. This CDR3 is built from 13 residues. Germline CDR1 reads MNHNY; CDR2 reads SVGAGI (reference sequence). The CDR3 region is CASSYSEGTEAFF. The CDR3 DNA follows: TGTGCCAGCAGTTACTCGGAGGGGACTGAAGCTTTCTTT.

CDR3 region: CAISESERAFFNEQFF. The CDR3 DNA sequence: TGTGCCATCAGTGAGTCGGAAAGGGCCTTTTTCAATGAGCAGTTCTTC. The V and J genes are TRBV10-3 and TRBJ2-1, with D hard to call. V was trimmed by 0 bases and J by 6 bases, leaving 15 bases between them. CDR3 size: 16 residues. CDR1 is ENHRY, CDR2 SYGVKD, per germline.

This CDR3 is CASSTTSGRAARLYEQYF. CDR3 DNA: TGTGCCAGCAGTACCACTAGCGGGAGGGCTGCCAGATTATACGAGCAGTACTTC. The chain carries TRBV12-3 or TRBV12-4 and TRBJ2-7; 13 positions match TRBD2. CDR3 length equals 18 residues. V shed 5 bases, J shed 4 bases, and the junction held 14 bases outside the gene matches.

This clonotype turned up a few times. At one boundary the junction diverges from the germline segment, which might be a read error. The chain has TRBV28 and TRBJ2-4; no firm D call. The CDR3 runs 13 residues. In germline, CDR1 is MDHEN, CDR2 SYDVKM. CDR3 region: CASREQSKNTQYF. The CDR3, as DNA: TGTGCCAGCAGGGAACAGTCCAAAAACACTCAGTACTTC.

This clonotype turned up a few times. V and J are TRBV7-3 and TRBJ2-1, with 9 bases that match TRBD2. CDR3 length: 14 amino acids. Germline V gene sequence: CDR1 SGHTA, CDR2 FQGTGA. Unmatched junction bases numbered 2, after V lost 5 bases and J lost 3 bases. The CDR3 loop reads CASSPSGDYNEQFF. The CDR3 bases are TGTGCCAGCAGCCCTAGCGGGGACTACAATGAGCAGTTCTTC. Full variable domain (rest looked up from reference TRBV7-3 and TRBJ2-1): GAGVSQTPSNKVTEKGKYVELRCDPISGHTALYWYRQSLGQGPEFLIYFQGTGAADDSGLPNDRFFAVRPEGSVSTLKIQRTERGDSAVYLCASSPSGDYNEQFFGPGTRLTVL.

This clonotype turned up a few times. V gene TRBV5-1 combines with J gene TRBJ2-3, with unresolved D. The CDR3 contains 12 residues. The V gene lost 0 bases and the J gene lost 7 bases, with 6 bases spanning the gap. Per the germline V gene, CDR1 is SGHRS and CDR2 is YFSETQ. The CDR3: CASSLDGYTQYF. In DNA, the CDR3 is TGCGCCAGCAGCTTGGACGGATATACGCAGTATTTT. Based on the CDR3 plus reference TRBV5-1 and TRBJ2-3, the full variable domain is KAGVTQTPRYLIKTRGQQVTLSCSPISGHRSVSWYQQTPGQGLQFLFEYFSETQRNKGNFPGRFSGRQFSNSRSEMNVSTLELGDSALYLCASSLDGYTQYFGPGTRLTVL.

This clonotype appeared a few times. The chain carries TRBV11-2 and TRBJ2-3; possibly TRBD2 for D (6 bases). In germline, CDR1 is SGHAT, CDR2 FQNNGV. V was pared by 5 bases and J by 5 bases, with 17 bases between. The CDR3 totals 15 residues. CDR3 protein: CASSLFRGSRDTQYF. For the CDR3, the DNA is TGTGCCAGCAGCCTGTTCCGGGGGTCGAGAGATACGCAGTATTTT.

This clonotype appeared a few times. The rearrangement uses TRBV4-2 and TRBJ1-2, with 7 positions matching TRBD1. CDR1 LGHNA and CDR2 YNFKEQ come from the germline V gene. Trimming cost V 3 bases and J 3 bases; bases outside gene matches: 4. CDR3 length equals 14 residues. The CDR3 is CASSHTGADYGYTF. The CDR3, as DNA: TGTGCCAGCAGCCACACAGGGGCGGACTATGGCTACACCTTC.

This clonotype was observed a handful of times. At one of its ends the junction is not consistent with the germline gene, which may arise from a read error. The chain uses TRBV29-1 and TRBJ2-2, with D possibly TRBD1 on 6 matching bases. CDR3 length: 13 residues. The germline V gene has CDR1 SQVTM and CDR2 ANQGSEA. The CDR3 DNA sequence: TGCAGCGGAGGGACAAGTAATACCGGGGAGCTGTTCTTT. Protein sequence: CSGGTSNTGELFF.

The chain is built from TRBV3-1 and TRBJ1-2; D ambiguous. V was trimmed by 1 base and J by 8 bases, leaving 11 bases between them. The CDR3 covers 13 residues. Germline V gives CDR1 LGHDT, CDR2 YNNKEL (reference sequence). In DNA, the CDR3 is TGTGCCAGCAGCCAAGTTTTGGAAGCGGGCTACACCTTC. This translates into CASSQVLEAGYTF.